The present T cell receptor (beta chain) was sequenced within a study of T cell responses to AZD1222 COVID-19 vaccine. Assay used: immunoSEQ multiplex PCR; TCRdb lists only in-frame clones, some missing. This sample yields under 40,000 clones, of which 85% to 90% are seen a single time; approximately 7% belongs to the top ten. Study-wide results and limits: Most donors were white British and more were female, and clonal diversity was possibly underestimated. Only six or seven AZD1222 recipients were seropositive at baseline. CD4 TCRs associated with vaccination spanned spike, dominating at 160-218 and 743-854. Only after the peak T cell response were repertoires sampled.

The V gene's germline CDR1 is MGHRA and CDR2 YSYEKL. The CDR3 runs to 14 residues. Trimming took 1 base from V and 7 from J, leaving 13 bases between them. This clone turned up a few times. Its antigen is unidentified. The chain carries TRBV4-1 and TRBJ1-2; D is unresolved. Material: peripheral blood, obtained on day 0 of AZD1222 vaccination. The receptor was isolated from an adult in good health. The CDR3 region is CASSQVPSSSGYTF. The CDR3 DNA follows: TGCGCCAGCAGCCAAGTGCCCAGCTCTAGTGGCTACACCTTC.